One T cell receptor beta chain is described in this entry. The data are from a study of blood T cell repertoires in COVID-19. Study context: Collection of acute and convalescent COVID-19 samples took place in the United States, Italy and Spain.

Authors' methods: Reference gene primers were amplified, and this amplification served to estimate nucleated cell counts. Measured with immunoSEQ multiplex PCR; TCRdb has only the in-frame clones, and not every one. V, J and clone size reflect that table, while D and trimming were determined from the DNA. The sample shows 100,000 to 150,000 clones, approximately 80% of them seen only once. Losses at the gene ends were 5 bases for V and 1 base for J; bases not matched to a gene: 11. CDR3 length equals 19 residues. Germline V gene sequence: CDR1 MNHNY, CDR2 SVGAGI (reference sequence). This chain connects TRBV6-6 to TRBJ2-6; 10 bases map to TRBD2. Sequenced material: peripheral blood. This sequence originates from a man in his forties with active or convalescent COVID-19. CDR3: CASSPRLAGLTSGANVLTF. CDR3 nucleotide sequence: TGTGCCAGCAGTCCCCGACTAGCGGGCCTGACTTCTGGGGCCAACGTCCTGACTTTC.